This TCR beta chain was recovered during a study of cytomegalovirus exposure and HLA in healthy donors. The PCR was carried out with 60 Vbeta primers and 13 Jbeta primers. Using immunoSEQ multiplex PCR, the repertoire was profiled, and TCRdb retains in-frame clones only, with some absent. The sample has 150,000 or so clones, approximately 79% seen once. This TCR was recovered from a man aged 40-50 years in good health and CMV-seropositive. The material sequenced was PBMCs.

The CDR3 sequence is CASSYGLAGGPGDEQFF. The DNA for the CDR3 is TGCGCCAGCAGCTATGGACTAGCGGGAGGGCCCGGGGATGAGCAGTTCTTC. The chain uses TRBV5-1 and TRBJ2-1; 15 positions agree with TRBD2. This CDR3 spans 17 amino acids. Germline-derived CDR1 and CDR2 are SGHRS and YFSETQ. V shed 3 bases and J 8 bases; nucleotides not matched to a gene: 9.